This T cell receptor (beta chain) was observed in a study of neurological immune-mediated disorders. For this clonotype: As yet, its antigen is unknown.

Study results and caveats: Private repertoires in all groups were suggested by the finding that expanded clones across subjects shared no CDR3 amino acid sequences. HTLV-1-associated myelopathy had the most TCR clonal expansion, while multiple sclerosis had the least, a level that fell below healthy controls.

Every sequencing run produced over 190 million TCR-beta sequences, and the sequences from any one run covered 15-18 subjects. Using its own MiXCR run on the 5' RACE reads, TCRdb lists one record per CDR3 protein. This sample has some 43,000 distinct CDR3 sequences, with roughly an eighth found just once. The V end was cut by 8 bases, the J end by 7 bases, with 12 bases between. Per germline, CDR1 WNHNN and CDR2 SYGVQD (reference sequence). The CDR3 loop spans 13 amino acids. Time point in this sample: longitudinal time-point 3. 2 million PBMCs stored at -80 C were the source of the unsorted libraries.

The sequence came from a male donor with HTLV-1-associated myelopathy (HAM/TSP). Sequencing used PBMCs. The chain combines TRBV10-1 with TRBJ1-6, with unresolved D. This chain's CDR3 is CASSLRGNSPLHF. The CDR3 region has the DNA TGCGCCAGCTCCTTGAGAGGGAATTCACCCCTCCACTTT.